This note documents a single T cell receptor beta chain sequence. Its cognate antigen is unknown. Each donor's status was that of a healthy bone marrow donor. Donors counted as nominally healthy when sampled, yet unrecorded immune exposures were likely. The germline gives CDR1 LNHNV, CDR2 YYDKDF (reference sequence). CDR3 size: 13 residues. Trimming cost V 0 bases and J 8 bases, with 7 bases left between them. Researchers ran the PCR with 60 Vbeta and 13 Jbeta primers. Clones were sequenced by immunoSEQ multiplex PCR, and TCRdb holds only the in-frame ones, with some missing. This repertoire includes about 50,000 clones. The data originate from a study of cytomegalovirus exposure and HLA in healthy donors. Study at large: There were a few hundred genotyped donors. Of these, roughly 80% fell in the genetic ancestry cluster associated with self-reported Caucasian donors.

Study results and caveats: Cytomegalovirus status was reportedly diagnosed by the classifier with high sensitivity and specificity.

The sequence was obtained from a woman between 18 and 30 years old in good health and CMV-seronegative. V usage is TRBV15 and J usage is TRBJ1-4; D is ambiguous. Sequencing was performed on PBMCs. CDR3 nucleotides: TGTGCCACCAGCAGAGATGAGGAGGAAAAACTGTTTTTT. Translation: CATSRDEEEKLFF.